This T cell receptor beta chain was sequenced in a study of shared clonotypes between healthy human individuals. Here immunoSEQ multiplex PCR was the method, and the copy in TCRdb shows in-frame clones only, minus some. The data show approximately 1.9 million clones, around 93% seen once. The ends were cut back, 5 bases at V and 0 bases at J, with 13 bases in the middle. The germline gives CDR1 SEHNR, CDR2 FQNEAQ (reference sequence). The length of the CDR3 is 15 residues. CD45RO-negative, CCR7-selected cells formed the naive CD8 fraction, which excluded terminally differentiated effector memory CD45RA+ cells. Those who donated, Caucasian adults without exception, all lived in Nashville, Tennessee.

The TCR was taken from a man between 18 and 29 years old in good health. Some clones in this sample may be carry-over from other donors' samples. The specimen sequenced was naive CD8+ T cells from PBMCs. The chain combines TRBV7-9 with TRBJ1-2; perhaps TRBD1 as D (5 bases). This CDR3 reads CASSQREGTNYGYTF. In DNA, the CDR3 is TGTGCCAGCAGCCAGCGCGAGGGGACTAACTATGGCTACACCTTC.